The following is a TCR beta chain sequence with its context. Germline CDR1 reads SGHTA; CDR2 reads FQGNSA. The CDR3 length is 17 residues. This specimen comes from a study of cytomegalovirus exposure and HLA in healthy donors. PCR used 60 Vbeta primers and 13 Jbeta primers. The method was immunoSEQ multiplex PCR; TCRdb's version includes in-frame clones alone and lacks a portion of them. The sample totals about 76,000 clones; its top ten clones hold 5%. The specimen was PBMCs. The origin of this receptor is a middle-aged woman in good health and CMV-seropositive. V is TRBV7-2 and J is TRBJ2-5; 8 bases agree with TRBD2. The DNA end lines up better with TRBJ2-7; the J call may be wrong. CDR3 in DNA: TGTGCCAGCAGCCTCGGGGAGCGGGGGTTTCACTCCTACGAGCAGTACTTC. Amino acid sequence: CASSLGERGFHSYEQYF.